Listed below are T cell receptor beta chains from one sample, sequenced in a study of sequential checkpoint blockade in melanoma. TCRdb keeps only in-frame clones here, not all; method: immunoSEQ multiplex PCR. The repertoire holds approximately 23,000 clones, with 75% to 90% as singletons. The sequences come from CD8+ T cells sorted from blood (inferred from file names), collected from a patient given nivolumab and ipilimumab in sequence. The receptors come from a human donor with melanoma. Each CDR3 is given with its conserved first and last residue. Fields, in order: V gene, J gene, D gene, clone size, CDR3 DNA, CDR3 protein. D genes are given only for firm matches. Rows give clone size only sometimes, using once, few, many, or a class for an expanded clone.

v_call: TRBV10-1; j_call: TRBJ2-5; d_call: TRBD1; clone_size: .; cdr3_nt: TGCGCCAGCAGTGATGGAATCCCTACGACAGGGGTGGGGGAGACCCAGTACTTC; cdr3_aa: CASSDGIPTTGVGETQYF
v_call: TRBV7-7; j_call: TRBJ2-5; d_call: TRBD2; clone_size: .; cdr3_nt: TGTGCTAGCAGCTGGACTAGCGGGAGGCCCCAGTACTTC; cdr3_aa: CASSWTSGRPQYF
v_call: TRBV19; j_call: TRBJ1-6; d_call: TRBD1; clone_size: .; cdr3_nt: TGTGCCAGTAGCTCCCCCCCTCAGGGGGCGAATTCACCCCTCCACTTT; cdr3_aa: CASSSPPQGANSPLHF
v_call: TRBV30; j_call: TRBJ2-2; d_call: .; clone_size: .; cdr3_nt: TGTGCCTGGACGGGGAGAGGTGACACCGGGGAGCTGTTTTTT; cdr3_aa: CAWTGRGDTGELFF
v_call: TRBV27; j_call: TRBJ2-7; d_call: TRBD1; clone_size: .; cdr3_nt: TGTGCCAGCAAATATACCGGGACAGAGATATTCTACGAGCAGTACTTC; cdr3_aa: CASKYTGTEIFYEQYF
v_call: TRBV15; j_call: TRBJ2-5; d_call: TRBD1; clone_size: .; cdr3_nt: TGTGCCACCAGATCCGGGACAGGGGAAGAGGTCTGGGAGACCCAGTACTTC; cdr3_aa: CATRSGTGEEVWETQYF
v_call: TRBV5-1; j_call: TRBJ2-7; d_call: TRBD2; clone_size: few; cdr3_nt: TGCGCCAGCAGCTTGGAGGTAGCGGGATATGACGAGCAGTACTTC; cdr3_aa: CASSLEVAGYDEQYF
v_call: TRBV11-2; j_call: TRBJ2-7; d_call: TRBD2; clone_size: .; cdr3_nt: TGTGCCAGCACCGCTAGCGGGAGGGGATACGAGCAGTACTTC; cdr3_aa: CASTASGRGYEQYF
v_call: TRBV11-2; j_call: TRBJ1-2; d_call: .; clone_size: .; cdr3_nt: TGTGCCAGCAGCGATTCAACAGGGACCTATGGCTACACCTTC; cdr3_aa: CASSDSTGTYGYTF
v_call: TRBV5-1; j_call: TRBJ2-7; d_call: .; clone_size: .; cdr3_nt: TGCGCCAGCAGCCATTACTCAGAATCGGGCTCCTACGAGCAGTACTTC; cdr3_aa: CASSHYSESGSYEQYF
v_call: TRBV7-2; j_call: TRBJ2-5; d_call: TRBD2; clone_size: .; cdr3_nt: TGTGCCAGCAGCCACTTAGCGGGGGCAATACAAGAGACCCAGTACTTC; cdr3_aa: CASSHLAGAIQETQYF
v_call: TRBV5-6; j_call: TRBJ1-2; d_call: .; clone_size: .; cdr3_nt: TGTGCCAGCAGCCCGAATTCGGGGGGAGGACGGGGCTACACCTTC; cdr3_aa: CASSPNSGGGRGYTF
v_call: TRBV7-9; j_call: TRBJ1-3; d_call: .; clone_size: once; cdr3_nt: TGTGCCAGCAGCGGGGGACAACCCTCTGGAAACACCATATATTTT; cdr3_aa: CASSGGQPSGNTIYF
v_call: TRBV30; j_call: TRBJ1-1; d_call: .; clone_size: once; cdr3_nt: TGTGCCTGGGACAGGAACACTGAAGCTTTCTTT; cdr3_aa: CAWDRNTEAFF
v_call: TRBV5-6; j_call: TRBJ2-7; d_call: .; clone_size: .; cdr3_nt: TGTGCCAGCAGCTTAGTGGCTAGCCTCGCCGAGCAGTACTTC; cdr3_aa: CASSLVASLAEQYF
v_call: TRBV27; j_call: TRBJ2-1; d_call: .; clone_size: .; cdr3_nt: TGTGCCAGCAGTCCTACAGGGCCTCCACTCTCGAGCTCCTACAATGAGCAGTTCTTC; cdr3_aa: CASSPTGPPLSSSYNEQFF
v_call: TRBV4-3; j_call: TRBJ2-5; d_call: TRBD2; clone_size: .; cdr3_nt: TGCGCCAGCAGCCAAGATCGGGAGGGGCGATGGGAGACCCAGTACTTC; cdr3_aa: CASSQDREGRWETQYF
v_call: TRBV11-3; j_call: TRBJ1-4; d_call: .; clone_size: .; cdr3_nt: TGTGCCAGCAGCTTAGGCGTGAGGGGACTGTATGAAAAACTGTTTTTT; cdr3_aa: CASSLGVRGLYEKLFF
v_call: TRBV27; j_call: TRBJ2-3; d_call: .; clone_size: .; cdr3_nt: TGTGCCAGCAGCCACAACAGGGTGGATACGCAGTATTTT; cdr3_aa: CASSHNRVDTQYF
v_call: TRBV28; j_call: TRBJ2-7; d_call: TRBD1; clone_size: .; cdr3_nt: TGTGCCAGCAGTTGGGCAGGGGGTGTTAGCGAGCAGTACTTC; cdr3_aa: CASSWAGGVSEQYF
v_call: TRBV6-1; j_call: TRBJ1-5; d_call: .; clone_size: .; cdr3_nt: TGTGCTACAGCTTATAGCAATCAGCCCCAGCATTTT; cdr3_aa: CATAYSNQPQHF
v_call: TRBV28; j_call: TRBJ2-1; d_call: TRBD1; clone_size: large; cdr3_nt: TGTGCCAGCAGGGCCCTCAAGGGACAGGGCTTCAATGAGCAGTTCTTC; cdr3_aa: CASRALKGQGFNEQFF
v_call: TRBV2; j_call: TRBJ1-1; d_call: .; clone_size: .; cdr3_nt: TGTGCCAGCAGGCCCGGGAACCCGAACACTGAAGCTTTCTTT; cdr3_aa: CASRPGNPNTEAFF
v_call: TRBV4-1; j_call: TRBJ2-2; d_call: .; clone_size: .; cdr3_nt: TGCGCCAGCAGCCAGTTAGCGGCAACGAACACCGGGGAGCTGTTTTTT; cdr3_aa: CASSQLAATNTGELFF
v_call: TRBV10-2; j_call: TRBJ1-5; d_call: TRBD1; clone_size: once; cdr3_nt: TGCGCCAGCACCGGACAGGGAGATCAGCCCCAGCATTTT; cdr3_aa: CASTGQGDQPQHF
v_call: TRBV27; j_call: TRBJ1-1; d_call: .; clone_size: once; cdr3_nt: TGTGCCAGCAGTTTATCGCCGGGACACCCGAACACTGAAGCTTTCTTT; cdr3_aa: CASSLSPGHPNTEAFF
v_call: TRBV27; j_call: TRBJ2-1; d_call: TRBD2; clone_size: .; cdr3_nt: TGTGCCAGCAGTTGGACTAGCGGGAGGAGGTCCTACAATGAGCAGTTCTTC; cdr3_aa: CASSWTSGRRSYNEQFF
v_call: TRBV5-6; j_call: TRBJ2-7; d_call: .; clone_size: .; cdr3_nt: TGTGCCAGCAGCATACAAAACAGTCGCGCCTACGAGCAGTACTTC; cdr3_aa: CASSIQNSRAYEQYF
v_call: TRBV28; j_call: TRBJ2-1; d_call: .; clone_size: .; cdr3_nt: TGTGCCAGCAGTTTGGGGACAGCGGGCTACAATGAGCAGTTCTTC; cdr3_aa: CASSLGTAGYNEQFF
v_call: TRBV28; j_call: TRBJ1-4; d_call: .; clone_size: .; cdr3_nt: TGTGCCAGCAGTTTTACGGGGGGCGAGGTATATGGTGAAAAACTGTTTTTT; cdr3_aa: CASSFTGGEVYGEKLFF
v_call: TRBV10-3; j_call: TRBJ2-7; d_call: TRBD1; clone_size: few; cdr3_nt: TGTGCCATAACCAGGGACAGGGGACCAACCTACGAGCAGTACTTC; cdr3_aa: CAITRDRGPTYEQYF
v_call: TRBV6-5; j_call: TRBJ2-7; d_call: TRBD1; clone_size: once; cdr3_nt: TGTGCCAGCACTGCGCGTAGGGACAGATTCTACGAGCAGTACTTC; cdr3_aa: CASTARRDRFYEQYF
v_call: TRBV27; j_call: TRBJ2-5; d_call: TRBD2; clone_size: .; cdr3_nt: TGTGCCAGCGGGCAGCGGGGAGAGCAGTACTTC; cdr3_aa: CASGQRGEQYF
v_call: TRBV10-3; j_call: TRBJ2-1; d_call: TRBD2; clone_size: .; cdr3_nt: TGTGCCATCAAGGCTGTATTGACTAGCGGGGGGGACAATGAGCAGTTCTTC; cdr3_aa: CAIKAVLTSGGDNEQFF
v_call: TRBV6-5; j_call: TRBJ1-6; d_call: TRBD1; clone_size: few; cdr3_nt: TGTGCCAGCAGTTACGGCGGACAGGGGTGGGCACCCCTCCACTTT; cdr3_aa: CASSYGGQGWAPLHF
v_call: TRBV7-8; j_call: TRBJ2-1; d_call: TRBD2; clone_size: .; cdr3_nt: TGTGCCAGCAGCTTAGGACTAGCGGGGGGTATGTCCTGCAATGAGCAGTTCTTC; cdr3_aa: CASSLGLAGGMSCNEQFF
v_call: TRBV7-9; j_call: TRBJ2-1; d_call: .; clone_size: .; cdr3_nt: TGTGCCAGCAGCGAATGGGGGGATGAGCAGTTCTTC; cdr3_aa: CASSEWGDEQFF
v_call: TRBV7-8; j_call: TRBJ2-3; d_call: TRBD2; clone_size: .; cdr3_nt: TGTGCCAGCAGCTTCTACAGGGAAACCGGGACTAGTGGCACAGATACGCAGTATTTT; cdr3_aa: CASSFYRETGTSGTDTQYF
v_call: TRBV4-2; j_call: TRBJ2-5; d_call: .; clone_size: .; cdr3_nt: TGTGCCAGCAGCCAAGATCGGGGTAGCGGAGGCCGGGAGACCCAGTACTTC; cdr3_aa: CASSQDRGSGGRETQYF
v_call: TRBV7-6; j_call: TRBJ2-7; d_call: .; clone_size: .; cdr3_nt: TGTGCCAGCAGCTTATATAGTGGGGGGACCTACGAGCAGTACTTC; cdr3_aa: CASSLYSGGTYEQYF
v_call: TRBV27; j_call: TRBJ2-7; d_call: .; clone_size: .; cdr3_nt: TGTGCCAGCAGTTTATCAGGCGGGACAGAATACGAGCAGTACTTC; cdr3_aa: CASSLSGGTEYEQYF
v_call: TRBV7-9; j_call: TRBJ2-3; d_call: TRBD2; clone_size: .; cdr3_nt: TGTGCCAGCAGCTTTCCGGGGGCGGGTAGCGGGAGTTCCACAGATACGCAGTATTTT; cdr3_aa: CASSFPGAGSGSSTDTQYF
v_call: TRBV6-5; j_call: TRBJ2-7; d_call: TRBD1; clone_size: .; cdr3_nt: TGTGCCAGCAGTTACTCGAGTGGACAGGCAACCTACGAGCAGTACTTC; cdr3_aa: CASSYSSGQATYEQYF
v_call: TRBV10-3; j_call: TRBJ2-1; d_call: TRBD2; clone_size: once; cdr3_nt: TGTGCCATCAGTGATCTGTCTAGCGGGAGTCGGAACAATGAGCAGTTCTTC; cdr3_aa: CAISDLSSGSRNNEQFF
v_call: TRBV5-1; j_call: TRBJ1-1; d_call: TRBD1; clone_size: .; cdr3_nt: TGCGCCAGCAGCCTGGCGGGTACAGGGGGAACTGAAGCTTTCTTT; cdr3_aa: CASSLAGTGGTEAFF
v_call: TRBV15; j_call: TRBJ2-1; d_call: TRBD2; clone_size: few; cdr3_nt: TGTGCCACCAGCGGTGCTAGCGGGGGGGCCTACAATGAGCAGTTCTTC; cdr3_aa: CATSGASGGAYNEQFF
v_call: TRBV7-9; j_call: TRBJ2-4; d_call: .; clone_size: .; cdr3_nt: TGTGCCAGCAGCCCGAGTAGAGAAAACATTCAGTACTTC; cdr3_aa: CASSPSRENIQYF
v_call: TRBV2; j_call: TRBJ2-6; d_call: .; clone_size: .; cdr3_nt: TGTGCCAGCAGTGAATCACTGGGGCAGTCCTCTGGGGCCAACGTCCTGACTTTC; cdr3_aa: CASSESLGQSSGANVLTF
v_call: TRBV7-9; j_call: TRBJ1-3; d_call: .; clone_size: .; cdr3_nt: TGTGCCAGCCAGGATGCAGGAAACACCATATATTTT; cdr3_aa: CASQDAGNTIYF
v_call: TRBV5-8; j_call: TRBJ1-5; d_call: .; clone_size: .; cdr3_nt: TGTGCCAGCAGCTTGGGCGGGAGCAATCAGCCCCAGCATTTT; cdr3_aa: CASSLGGSNQPQHF
v_call: TRBV28; j_call: TRBJ2-7; d_call: TRBD2; clone_size: .; cdr3_nt: TGTGCCAGCAGTTTCCGGCTAGCGGGAGCCTACGAGCAGTACTTC; cdr3_aa: CASSFRLAGAYEQYF
v_call: TRBV14; j_call: TRBJ2-7; d_call: TRBD1; clone_size: .; cdr3_nt: TGTGCCAGCAGCCCCGGACAGGGGGGACCCTACGAGCAGTACTTC; cdr3_aa: CASSPGQGGPYEQYF
v_call: TRBV4-2; j_call: TRBJ2-7; d_call: TRBD1; clone_size: .; cdr3_nt: TGTGCCAGCAGCCAAAACGGACAGGGACCCTACGAGCAGTACTTC; cdr3_aa: CASSQNGQGPYEQYF